The next 30 T cell receptor beta chains were all read from a single sample in a study of cytomegalovirus exposure and HLA in healthy donors (dated by TCRdb to the late 2010s). The library was generated by the immunoSEQ multiplex PCR assay. A mixture of 60 forward primers for TCR Vbeta segments and 13 reverse primers for TCR Jbeta segments was used in the multiplex PCR. TCRdb retrieved this table from immuneACCESS and kept in-frame rearrangements only. Not all clones are present; in checked studies, unresolved V genes account for under half, and no reason is known for the remainder. This sample holds under 200,000 clones; more than 80% were observed only once. The leading ten clones occupy 0.7% to 0.95% of the sample. Sample: PBMCs. The receptor source for this set is a woman between 18 and 29 years old in good health and CMV-seronegative.

The chain links TRBV9 to TRBJ2-7; maybe TRBD1 (5 bases). This CDR3 is 15 amino acids long. Trimming removed 3 bases from V and 5 bases from J, with 18 bases in between. In germline, CDR1 is SGDLS, CDR2 YYNGEE. CDR3 nucleotide sequence: TGTGCCAGCAGCGCCCGCAAGACAGATTCGGACGAGCAGTACTTC. Its protein product is CASSARKTDSDEQYF.

This clone was observed a handful of times. This chain joins TRBV5-4 and TRBJ2-7, with TRBD2 matching over 11 bases. The CDR3 extends over 15 amino acids. Germline CDR1 SGHNT, CDR2 YYREEE (reference sequence). V dropped 5 bases and J dropped 4; count of bases not matched to a gene: 8. CDR3 coding DNA: TGTGCCAGCAGTCACGGGACTAGCGGAGTTTACGAGCAGTACTTC. Translation gives CASSHGTSGVYEQYF.

J is TRBJ1-5 and V is TRBV23-1; 7 nucleotides line up with TRBD1. TRBV23-1 is placed among ORFs of uncertain function. The CDR3 is 16 amino acids. Trimming removed 4 bases from V and 7 bases from J; junction bases left unmatched: 13. The DNA for the CDR3 is TGCGCCAGCAGTCGGCTCGGGGATAGGACAGGACAGCCCCAGCATTTT. It translates to CASSRLGDRTGQPQHF.

This rearrangement joins TRBV11-2 to TRBJ2-1; TRBD2 aligns across 15 bases. J gave up 0 bases and V 5 bases, and 2 bases lay outside the gene matches. Looked up from germline, CDR1 is SGHAT and CDR2 is FQNNGV. The CDR3 totals 17 residues. This CDR3 reads CASSPGLAGGSYNEQFF. CDR3 nucleotide sequence: TGTGCCAGCAGCCCGGGACTAGCGGGGGGCTCCTACAATGAGCAGTTCTTC.

The rearrangement joins TRBV5-1 to TRBJ2-1; 7 nucleotides line up with TRBD2. Per the germline V gene, CDR1 is SGHRS and CDR2 is YFSETQ. The CDR3 spans 16 residues. Germline trimming cut 2 bases from V and 6 bases from J; bases unmatched to any gene: 11. The CDR3 sequence: CASSFTSSGGRNEQFF. In nucleotides, the CDR3 is TGCGCCAGCAGCTTTACCTCTAGCGGTGGGCGCAATGAGCAGTTCTTC.

Comment on this clone: Other DNA sequences in the same sample also yield this CDR3. The chain couples TRBV6-5 to TRBJ1-3; TRBD1 aligns across 8 bases. V gave up 5 bases and J gave up 4 bases; unmatched junction bases: 7. Germline V gene lookup returns CDR1 MNHEY and CDR2 SVGAGI. CDR3 length: 15 amino acids. DNA of the CDR3: TGTGCCAGCAGTCTAGGACAGGGAAGAGGAAACACCATATATTTT. It is translated as CASSLGQGRGNTIYF.

This chain links TRBV4-1 with TRBJ2-7; D gene uncertain. V lost 1 base and J 4 bases, leaving 8 bases between the germline ends. Per germline, CDR1 MGHRA and CDR2 YSYEKL. The CDR3 totals 13 residues. The CDR3 DNA follows: TGCGCCAGCAGCCAAGGCGTCGGGTACGAGCAGTACTTC. This sequence encodes CASSQGVGYEQYF.

The genes are TRBV29-1 and TRBJ1-5; D unresolved. Germline CDR1 reads SQVTM; CDR2 reads ANQGSEA. This CDR3 spans 13 amino acids. This CDR3 is CSATLGGNQPQHF. The CDR3 coding sequence is TGCAGTGCTACTTTGGGAGGAAACCAGCCCCAGCATTTT.

V is TRBV6-4 and J is TRBJ2-1; TRBD2 aligns across 13 bases. Unmatched junction bases numbered 2, after V lost 5 bases and J lost 4 bases. Per germline, CDR1 MRHNA and CDR2 SNTAGT. This CDR3 spans 15 amino acids. The CDR3: CASSQLAGGYNEQFF. The CDR3 nucleotides are TGTGCCAGCAGTCAACTAGCGGGGGGGTACAATGAGCAGTTCTTC.

The V call is TRBV4-1, the J call TRBJ2-4; D might be TRBD2 (5 bases). V was clipped by 4 bases and J by 1 base, with 20 bases between them. Per the germline V gene, CDR1 is MGHRA and CDR2 is YSYEKL. The CDR3 runs 18 residues. The CDR3 coding sequence is TGCGCCAGCAGCCCCGGGGTGGATTCCCCGCGGGCCAAAAACATTCAGTACTTC. Its protein product is CASSPGVDSPRAKNIQYF.

This chain links TRBV21-1 with TRBJ2-7; the tabulated D call, TRBD2, remains unverified against the DNA. TRBV21-1 is classified as a pseudogene. There are 15 residues in the CDR3. The CDR3 protein is CASSPPAGTSTEQYF. The CDR3 DNA is TGTGCCAGCAGCCCCCCCGCCGGGACTAGCACCGAGCAGTACTTC.

This sequence joins TRBV27 and TRBJ2-7; 10 nucleotides align to TRBD2. The CDR3 contains 16 residues. V trimming: 5 bases; J trimming: 0 bases; junction bases outside the gene matches: 7. The germline CDR1 and CDR2 sequences are MNHEY and SMNVEV (reference sequence). As DNA, the CDR3 is TGTGCCAGCAGTCCCGACGCTAGCGGGAGCTCCTACGAGCAGTACTTC. Translation gives CASSPDASGSSYEQYF.

This clone has only a few counts. This chain joins TRBV11-2 and TRBJ2-7; D is possibly TRBD2 (5 bases). This CDR3 region has 13 residues. Deletions cut 1 base from V and 3 bases from J, with 7 bases between. Germline-derived CDR1 and CDR2 are SGHAT and FQNNGV. CDR3 sequence: CASSLGSVYEQYF. The CDR3, as DNA: TGTGCCAGCAGCTTAGGTAGCGTCTACGAGCAGTACTTC.

V and J are TRBV12-5 and TRBJ2-1; D may be TRBD2 (6 bases). Trimming pared 5 bases from V and 7 bases from J, leaving 12 bases between. The CDR3 has 13 residues. The V gene's germline CDR1 is LGHNT and CDR2 FRNRAP. Written as DNA, the CDR3 is TGTGCTAGTGGTCAAAGCGGGCGGAATGAGCAGTTCTTC. Protein: CASGQSGRNEQFF.

The rearrangement links TRBV7-9 to TRBJ1-3, with a tentative D call TRBD1 (5 bases). The V gene's germline CDR1 is SEHNR and CDR2 FQNEAQ (reference sequence). The CDR3 contains 15 residues. Trimming took off 2 bases at V and 2 bases at J, with 10 bases between the two ends. The CDR3 loop reads CASSLIDRTGNTIYF. The CDR3 DNA follows: TGTGCCAGCAGCTTAATAGACAGAACTGGAAACACCATATATTTT.

J is TRBJ2-1 and V is TRBV7-3; 16 positions agree with TRBD2. This CDR3 has 21 amino acids. V trimming: 5 bases; J trimming: 5 bases; junction bases outside the gene matches: 18. Germline loops: CDR1 SGHTA, CDR2 FQGTGA. The CDR3 DNA reads TGTGCCAGCAGCCGACGCAATAAGGGACTAGCGGGAGGGCCAGGGGACAATGAGCAGTTCTTC. This encodes CASSRRNKGLAGGPGDNEQFF.

The chain uses TRBV7-9 and TRBJ2-1; 9 bases line up with TRBD1. The junction had 8 bases not matched to a gene; V was cut back by 4 bases and J by 7 bases. In germline, CDR1 is SEHNR, CDR2 FQNEAQ (reference sequence). CDR3 length equals 15 residues. Here the CDR3 reads CASSSRGTGLNEQFF. CDR3 nucleotide sequence: TGTGCCAGCAGCTCTAGAGGGACAGGGCTTAATGAGCAGTTCTTC.

The sample holds one count of this clone. The chain uses TRBV11-2 and TRBJ1-4; D perhaps matches TRBD1 (6 bases). Trimming took off 3 bases at V and 0 bases at J, with 8 bases between the two ends. Germline V CDR1 and CDR2: SGHAT, FQNNGV. The CDR3 has 15 residues. The CDR3 nucleotides are TGTGCCAGCAGCTTCAGGGGTGCAACTAATGAAAAACTGTTTTTT. Translation gives CASSFRGATNEKLFF.

The chain carries TRBV7-3 and TRBJ2-5; D may be TRBD2 (9 bases). CDR1 is SGHTA, CDR2 FQGTGA, per germline. The CDR3 is 16 residues long. The V and J ends lost 5 bases and 3 bases respectively, with 19 bases between them. CDR3 loop: CASSRGLAGQEETQYF. The CDR3 region has the DNA TGTGCCAGCAGCCGGGGCCTAGCGGGACAGGAAGAGACCCAGTACTTC.

The count of this clone is one. Other DNA sequences in the same sample also yield this CDR3. The chain links TRBV23-1 to TRBJ2-7; 13 positions match TRBD2. TRBV23-1 falls under the ORF class, with uncertain function. This CDR3 spans 18 amino acids. V lost 2 bases and J lost 5; bases outside the gene matches: 12. CDR3 coding DNA: TGCGCCAGCAGTCAAAAGACGAGACTAGCGGGAGGAGAGAACGAGCAGTACTTC. Its translation: CASSQKTRLAGGENEQYF.

The CDR3 loop is CASSNPTGGAEKLFF. The CDR3 coding sequence is TGTGCCAGCAGCAATCCAACAGGGGGCGCGGAAAAACTGTTTTTT. The chain has TRBV11-3 and TRBJ1-4; 9 bases map to TRBD1. The J segment lost 8 bases and the V segment lost 5 bases, leaving 9 bases of the junction unmatched. This CDR3 contains 15 residues. Germline V lookup: CDR1 SGHNT, CDR2 YENEEA. The whole variable domain, filled in from reference TRBV11-3 and TRBJ1-4, reads EAGVVQSPRYKIIEKKQPVAFWCNPISGHNTLYWYLQNLGQGPELLIRYENEEAVDDSQLPKDRFSAERLKGVDSTLKIQPAELGDSAVYLCASSNPTGGAEKLFFGSGTQLSVL.

This chain connects TRBV28 to TRBJ1-5, with TRBD1 matching over 9 bases. Germline V lookup: CDR1 MDHEN, CDR2 SYDVKM. The CDR3 totals 13 residues. J gave up 9 bases and V 10 bases, and 10 bases lay outside the gene matches. CDR3 residues: CAIQGAAAWPQHF. CDR3 coding DNA: TGTGCCATACAGGGGGCGGCGGCTTGGCCCCAGCATTTT.

The gene calls are TRBV6-5 and TRBJ2-7, with D perhaps matching TRBD1 (6 bases). Trimming pared 5 bases from V and 6 bases from J, leaving 11 bases between. In germline, CDR1 is MNHEY, CDR2 SVGAGI. The CDR3 is 12 amino acids. CDR3 sequence: CASSEGQLEQYF. Written as DNA, the CDR3 is TGTGCCAGCAGTGAAGGACAGCTCGAGCAGTACTTC.

The V gene is TRBV7-2, the J gene TRBJ2-2; 16 nucleotides line up with TRBD2. The germline V gene has CDR1 SGHTA and CDR2 FQGNSA. This CDR3 contains 17 residues. Trimming removed 4 bases from V and 6 bases from J; junction bases left unmatched: 5. Written as DNA, the CDR3 is TGTGCCAGCAGCTATCCGGGACTAGCGGGAGGGCCCGGGGAGCTGTTTTTT. It translates to CASSYPGLAGGPGELFF.

CDR3 region: CASSKIQGANGYTF. The CDR3 DNA is TGTGCCAGCAGCAAAATACAGGGGGCGAATGGCTACACCTTC. The chain links TRBV7-8 to TRBJ1-2, with 9 nucleotides matching TRBD1. From germline, CDR1 is SGHVS and CDR2 FQNEAQ. With V trimmed by 5 bases and J by 6 bases, 7 bases remained unmatched. The length of the CDR3 is 14 residues.

Points on this clone: A read error may account for a junction end that differs from germline. The genes are TRBV7-9 and TRBJ2-7; D remains ambiguous. The CDR3 runs 13 residues. Looked up from germline, CDR1 is SEHNR and CDR2 is FQNEAQ (reference sequence). The chain's CDR3 is CSSSFLDPYEQYF. The DNA of the CDR3 is TGTTCCAGCAGCTTCCTAGACCCCTACGAGCAGTACTTC.

This clone showed up just a few times. This chain uses TRBV11-2 with TRBJ1-1, with D possibly matching TRBD1 (5 bases). The germline V gene encodes CDR1 SGHAT and CDR2 FQNNGV. This CDR3 has 12 residues. V lost 4 bases, J lost 6 bases, and 9 bases lay in between. In DNA form, the CDR3 reads TGTGCCAGCAGCTCGGGGGGATCTGAAGCTTTCTTT. Translating gives CASSSGGSEAFF.

This chain links TRBV6-5 with TRBJ2-3, with no clear D. The CDR3 runs 11 residues. Trimming stripped 3 bases from V and 7 bases from J, with 5 bases between. Germline V lookup: CDR1 MNHEY, CDR2 SVGAGI. The CDR3 here is CASSYMYTQYF. The DNA of the CDR3 is TGTGCCAGCAGTTATATGTATACGCAGTATTTT.

The chain uses TRBV7-9 and TRBJ2-3, with D possibly matching TRBD2 (6 bases). The CDR3 totals 14 residues. Germline-derived CDR1 and CDR2 are SEHNR and FQNEAQ (reference sequence). Trimming left V 1 base short and J 3 bases short, with 8 bases between. The CDR3 region is CASSLDAGTDTQYF. In DNA form, the CDR3 reads TGTGCCAGCAGCTTAGACGCGGGAACAGATACGCAGTATTTT.

The rearrangement joins TRBV7-2 to TRBJ1-3, with unresolved D. Germline V gives CDR1 SGHTA, CDR2 FQGNSA. There are 13 residues in the CDR3. Trimming cost V 3 bases and J 0 bases, with 3 bases left between them. The CDR3: CASSFRSGNTIYF. CDR3 in DNA: TGTGCCAGCAGCTTCCGCTCTGGAAACACCATATATTTT.